This is a list of T cell receptor beta chains from one sample in a study of beta chain features in type 1 diabetes. Sequencing was performed with immunoSEQ multiplex PCR; in TCRdb, only in-frame clones are kept and a portion is missing. In the table there are roughly 500,000 clones, 10% to 12% of which are singletons. Sequencing was done on a sample of naive CD4+ T cells from blood. These receptors were obtained from a woman under 30 in good health. The CDR3 runs from the conserved cysteine through the conserved F or W. A D gene is named only where the DNA matches it firmly. Clone size is given for some rows only: seen once, a few or many times, or a class if the clone is expanded.

J,size,V,D,CDR3,DNA
TRBJ1-1,NA,TRBV10-3,TRBD1,CAISADRAGNTEAFF,TGTGCCATCAGTGCAGACAGGGCCGGGAACACTGAAGCTTTCTTT
TRBJ2-2,NA,TRBV5-4,NA,CASRGVRNTGELFF,TGTGCCAGCAGAGGGGTACGAAACACCGGGGAGCTGTTTTTT
TRBJ1-2,few,TRBV19,NA,CASSTGRLDYGYTF,TGTGCCAGTTCAACAGGGAGGTTGGACTATGGCTACACCTTC
TRBJ1-1,few,TRBV11-1,TRBD1,CASSSRGTGRAEAFF,TGTGCCAGCAGCTCCCGAGGGACAGGGCGCGCTGAAGCTTTCTTT
TRBJ1-5,few,TRBV9,NA,CASSVTEGTPQHF,TGTGCCAGCAGCGTAACGGAGGGCACGCCCCAGCATTTT
TRBJ2-1,few,TRBV2,NA,CASSEVWLGGHEQFF,TGTGCCAGCAGTGAAGTTTGGCTCGGGGGACATGAGCAGTTCTTC
TRBJ1-2,NA,TRBV10-3,TRBD1,CAISEPTTGMFYGYTF,TGTGCCATCAGTGAGCCGACGACAGGGATGTTCTATGGCTACACCTTC
TRBJ2-5,NA,TRBV9,NA,CASSVTPEGDQETQYF,TGTGCCAGCAGCGTAACCCCAGAGGGGGACCAAGAGACCCAGTACTTC
TRBJ2-1,few,TRBV4-2,NA,CASSPTGDRNRHNEQFF,TGTGCCAGCAGCCCCACCGGGGACCGAAACAGGCACAATGAGCAGTTCTTC
TRBJ2-3,few,TRBV5-4,NA,CASSLLGGGSTDTQYF,TGTGCCAGCAGCTTGTTAGGGGGTGGTAGCACAGATACGCAGTATTTT
TRBJ2-3,few,TRBV9,NA,CASSVASTDTQYF,TGTGCCAGCAGCGTAGCCAGCACAGATACGCAGTATTTT
TRBJ1-2,NA,TRBV9,TRBD1,CASSTRRQGFYGYTF,TGTGCCAGCAGCACGAGAAGACAGGGATTCTATGGCTACACCTTC
TRBJ1-2,few,TRBV14,NA,CASSQTVRGYGYTF,TGTGCCAGCAGCCAAACCGTCCGGGGGTATGGCTACACCTTC
TRBJ1-3,few,TRBV9,NA,CASSVVAGEGNTIYF,TGTGCCAGCAGCGTAGTCGCAGGAGAAGGGAACACCATATATTTT